This is a list of T cell receptor beta chains from one sample in a study of OX40 agonist ivuxolimab in advanced cancers. Clones were read by immunoSEQ multiplex PCR, and TCRdb kept only the in-frame ones, dropping some. The data show about 73,000 clones, approximately 86% seen once. This material consisted of CD4+ or CD8+ T cells sorted from blood, taken in a trial of the OX40 agonist ivuxolimab. The receptors come from an adult with an advanced solid tumor such as melanoma, head and neck, liver or kidney cancer. The CDR3 runs from the conserved cysteine through the conserved F or W. The D gene is left open where the match is weak. Expanded clones are given a class, and other clones once, few, many or no size at all.

v_gene: TRBV6-5
d_gene: NA
j_gene: TRBJ2-5
len: 13
abundance: NA
CDR3nt: TGTGCCAGCAGGCGAACTGGTGGGGAGACCCAGTACTTC
CDR3aa: CASRRTGGETQYF

v_gene: TRBV19
d_gene: NA
j_gene: TRBJ1-1
len: 15
abundance: NA
CDR3nt: TGTGCCAGTAGTATAGATCGAATTAATGCCGTTGAAGCTTTCTTT
CDR3aa: CASSIDRINAVEAFF

v_gene: TRBV10-3
d_gene: NA
j_gene: TRBJ1-2
len: 14
abundance: NA
CDR3nt: TGTGCCATCAGTGACTCCGACCGGAGAGGGGGCTACACCTTC
CDR3aa: CAISDSDRRGGYTF

v_gene: TRBV29-1
d_gene: NA
j_gene: TRBJ2-2
len: 14
abundance: NA
CDR3nt: TGCAGCGTTGACAGGGGTTTAAACACCGGGGAGCTGTTTTTT
CDR3aa: CSVDRGLNTGELFF

v_gene: TRBV7-9
d_gene: NA
j_gene: TRBJ2-3
len: 15
abundance: NA
CDR3nt: TGTGCCAGCAGCGATGGAAGGGGATTCACAGATACGCAGTATTTT
CDR3aa: CASSDGRGFTDTQYF

v_gene: TRBV6-5
d_gene: NA
j_gene: TRBJ1-1
len: 13
abundance: NA
CDR3nt: TGTGCCAGCAGTTATGAGTTTCCCCCTGAAGCTTTCTTT
CDR3aa: CASSYEFPPEAFF

v_gene: TRBV5-1
d_gene: NA
j_gene: TRBJ1-5
len: 15
abundance: NA
CDR3nt: TGCGCCAGCTCCCTTGACGGGACCGAGCGTCGAGCCCAGCATTTT
CDR3aa: CASSLDGTERRAQHF

v_gene: TRBV5-1
d_gene: NA
j_gene: TRBJ2-2
len: 15
abundance: NA
CDR3nt: TGCGCCAGCAGCTTGTCAGTGTCGAACACCGGGGAGCTGTTTTTT
CDR3aa: CASSLSVSNTGELFF

v_gene: TRBV6-1
d_gene: NA
j_gene: TRBJ1-5
len: 14
abundance: few
CDR3nt: TGTGCCAGCAGTGTTCGCCAGGGGAGGATGCCCCAGCATTTT
CDR3aa: CASSVRQGRMPQHF

v_gene: TRBV7-9
d_gene: TRBD2
j_gene: TRBJ2-2
len: 15
abundance: NA
CDR3nt: TGTGCCAGCAGCTTAGAGGGCGGGGGCACCGGGGAGCTGTTTTTT
CDR3aa: CASSLEGGGTGELFF

v_gene: TRBV5-8
d_gene: TRBD1
j_gene: TRBJ1-6
len: 18
abundance: NA
CDR3nt: TGTGCCAGCAGCCCTCCTTTGACAGGGAGCTCCTATAATTCACCCCTCCACTTT
CDR3aa: CASSPPLTGSSYNSPLHF

v_gene: TRBV10-3
d_gene: NA
j_gene: TRBJ2-7
len: 12
abundance: few
CDR3nt: TGTGCCATCATGGCCAGGTCCTACGAGCAGTACTTC
CDR3aa: CAIMARSYEQYF

v_gene: TRBV7-9
d_gene: TRBD1
j_gene: TRBJ2-7
len: 13
abundance: few
CDR3nt: TGTGCCAGCAGCTTAGGGACAGGATACGAGCAGTACTTC
CDR3aa: CASSLGTGYEQYF

v_gene: TRBV18
d_gene: NA
j_gene: TRBJ2-5
len: 15
abundance: NA
CDR3nt: TGTGCCAGCTCAACCGCCCCAGGGGCCGGAGAGACCCAGTACTTC
CDR3aa: CASSTAPGAGETQYF

v_gene: TRBV28
d_gene: NA
j_gene: TRBJ1-1
len: 11
abundance: few
CDR3nt: TGTGCCAGCCAAGGACTGTTAGTGGCTTTCTTT
CDR3aa: CASQGLLVAFF

v_gene: TRBV25-1
d_gene: NA
j_gene: TRBJ1-4
len: 15
abundance: NA
CDR3nt: TGTGCCAGCAGTGAACAGGGAATCATGAATGAAAAACTGTTTTTT
CDR3aa: CASSEQGIMNEKLFF

v_gene: TRBV18
d_gene: TRBD1
j_gene: TRBJ1-6
len: 17
abundance: NA
CDR3nt: TGTGCCAGCTCAAGTAACAGGGGTCCCAACCCTGGTTCACCCCTCCACTTT
CDR3aa: CASSSNRGPNPGSPLHF

v_gene: TRBV14
d_gene: NA
j_gene: TRBJ2-5
len: 15
abundance: NA
CDR3nt: TGTGCCAGCAGCCCCTACCCTCAAACGTGGGAGACCCAGTACTTC
CDR3aa: CASSPYPQTWETQYF

v_gene: TRBV7-9
d_gene: NA
j_gene: TRBJ1-1
len: 15
abundance: NA
CDR3nt: TGTGCCAGCAGCTTAACTACCTTTATGAACACTGAAGCTTTCTTT
CDR3aa: CASSLTTFMNTEAFF

v_gene: TRBV21-1
d_gene: NA
j_gene: TRBJ2-1
len: 14
abundance: once
CDR3nt: TGTGCCAGCAGAAAGGTAACATCCTACAATGAGCAGTTCTTC
CDR3aa: CASRKVTSYNEQFF

v_gene: TRBV6-5
d_gene: NA
j_gene: TRBJ2-3
len: 16
abundance: NA
CDR3nt: TGTGCCAGCAGTTACGGTGACAGATCTAGCACAGATACGCAGTATTTT
CDR3aa: CASSYGDRSSTDTQYF

v_gene: TRBV27
d_gene: TRBD1
j_gene: TRBJ1-2
len: 14
abundance: NA
CDR3nt: TGTGCCACTTTCCGGATGGGACAGGACTATGGCTACACCTTC
CDR3aa: CATFRMGQDYGYTF

v_gene: TRBV9
d_gene: TRBD2
j_gene: TRBJ2-3
len: 16
abundance: NA
CDR3nt: TGTGCCAGCAGCTTTAGACTAGCGGGGGGATCAGATACGCAGTATTTT
CDR3aa: CASSFRLAGGSDTQYF

v_gene: TRBV7-2
d_gene: NA
j_gene: TRBJ1-6
len: 16
abundance: once
CDR3nt: TGTGCCAGCACTCAGAGGGGAGTAGGGAATAATTCACCCCTCCACTTT
CDR3aa: CASTQRGVGNNSPLHF

v_gene: TRBV7-2
d_gene: TRBD1
j_gene: TRBJ1-2
len: 15
abundance: NA
CDR3nt: TGTGCCAGCAGCGACCGGGGACAGGGGGTATGGGGCTACACCTTC
CDR3aa: CASSDRGQGVWGYTF

v_gene: TRBV6-1
d_gene: NA
j_gene: TRBJ1-2
len: 14
abundance: many
CDR3nt: TGTGCCAGCAGTGAAGGAGGGAATAACTATGGCTACACCTTC
CDR3aa: CASSEGGNNYGYTF

v_gene: TRBV11-3
d_gene: NA
j_gene: TRBJ1-1
len: 13
abundance: NA
CDR3nt: TGTGCCAGCAGCTTTCGGGCGAACACTGAAGCTTTCTTT
CDR3aa: CASSFRANTEAFF

v_gene: TRBV27
d_gene: NA
j_gene: TRBJ1-5
len: 15
abundance: NA
CDR3nt: TGTGCCAGCAGTTTATCGACAGGTCCGAGTCAGCCCCAGCATTTT
CDR3aa: CASSLSTGPSQPQHF